This is a list of T cell receptor beta chains from one sample in a study of blood T cell repertoires in COVID-19. TCRdb's table, derived via immunoSEQ multiplex PCR, lists solely in-frame clones and lacks some. Seen here are over 60,000 clones, roughly nine tenths observed once, and the top ten hold roughly 15%. Sequencing was carried out using peripheral blood. The receptors were gathered from a woman aged 80 or over with active or convalescent COVID-19. Both conserved end residues are trimmed from each CDR3.

J gene,V gene,CDR3 protein
TRBJ1-5,TRBV7-8,ASSLQQGALSSNQPQH
TRBJ1-3,TRBV7-2,ASSLTPNGNTIY
TRBJ1-2,TRBV30,AWSYAREGGYT
TRBJ1-2,TRBV14,ASSEAAGRYGYT
TRBJ2-7,TRBV28,ASSWVAGGTYEQY
TRBJ1-2,TRBV7-3,ASSLGPLYYGYT
TRBJ2-1,TRBV27,ALGGSKYNAYNEQF
TRBJ2-3,TRBV5-1,ASSSLSSGGADTQY
TRBJ1-2,TRBV5-1,ASSLRDRGNGYT
TRBJ1-3,TRBV30,AWRIQGAGNTIY
TRBJ2-1,TRBV18,ASSPGQASYNEQF
TRBJ2-7,TRBV11-3,ASGGKPWMDRVHDEQY
TRBJ2-3,TRBV9,ASSVAKSTDTQY
TRBJ1-2,TRBV6-2/TRBV6-3,ASSPLWSQGAISYT
TRBJ1-6,TRBV9,ASSGGSGTPLH
TRBJ1-2,TRBV9,ASSVITGDYGYT
TRBJ2-3,TRBV7-9,ASSYTSGNTDTQY
TRBJ2-1,TRBV28,ASSSSRQPLF
TRBJ2-7,TRBV27,ASHRQGRNEQY
TRBJ2-2,TRBV7-3,ASSLSRTSGGNTGELF
TRBJ1-3,TRBV6-2/TRBV6-3,ASSYSTGAGNTIY
TRBJ1-3,TRBV2,ASSPQGSSGNTIY
TRBJ1-1,TRBV9,ASSVGSHTGRNTEAF
TRBJ2-7,TRBV7-9,AIHPQGAEGSYEQY
TRBJ1-2,TRBV4-1,ASSQSGGRRLIYGYT
TRBJ1-2,TRBV24-1,ATSDPTHVGYT
TRBJ1-2,TRBV7-2,ASSLAFSGYGYT
TRBJ1-2,TRBV30,ASGRAPGGYT
TRBJ2-5,TRBV5-4,ASSFRTGAVETQY
TRBJ2-3,TRBV30,AWRTSGGTDTQY
TRBJ1-1,TRBV9,ASSGTGDTEAF
TRBJ1-5,TRBV2,AGGTGRNSNQPQH
TRBJ2-3,TRBV24-1,ATSGTTDTQY
TRBJ1-5,TRBV2,ASSSGPAPNQPQH
TRBJ1-4,TRBV6-1,ASSDLWAGPTNEKLF
TRBJ1-5,TRBV18,ASSPDRSNQPQH
TRBJ1-2,TRBV6-2/TRBV6-3,ASSHDRRYT
TRBJ1-1,TRBV7-2,ASSSTPNTEAF
TRBJ1-6,TRBV4-1,ASSQVESRASPTLPLH
TRBJ1-2,TRBV5-6,ASSSLGTAYYGYT
TRBJ1-2,TRBV27,ASTRQGYDYGYT
TRBJ1-1,TRBV28,ASSWRGPLNTEAF
TRBJ2-5,TRBV29-1,SVEVAGRAQETQY
TRBJ1-5,TRBV27,ASSLQGNNQPQH
TRBJ1-1,TRBV18,ASSPVGGSLNTEAF
TRBJ1-1,TRBV5-5,ASGGLEGSEAF
TRBJ1-4,TRBV4-1,ASSLLAATNEKLF
TRBJ1-1,TRBV7-9,ASSLKGAQGTEAF
TRBJ1-6,TRBV27,ASSLYRETSPLH
TRBJ1-1,TRBV4-3,ASSQDRGTGNTEAF
TRBJ1-3,TRBV4-1,ASSQGGGGLSGNTIY
TRBJ1-2,TRBV10-1,ATGDRGGGYGYT
TRBJ1-1,TRBV6-5,ASSYSRNTEAF
TRBJ2-7,TRBV24-1,ATSDFKGAEQY
TRBJ2-5,TRBV3-1/TRBV3-2,ASSQRGGGRETQY
TRBJ1-1,TRBV14,ASSHNYYTEAF
TRBJ2-3,TRBV4-2,ASSQDRGGGTDTQY
TRBJ1-5,TRBV5-8,ASSATGGWNQPQH
TRBJ1-5,TRBV30,AWSLGLRNQPQH
TRBJ2-7,TRBV6-5,ASSYSGRTEQY